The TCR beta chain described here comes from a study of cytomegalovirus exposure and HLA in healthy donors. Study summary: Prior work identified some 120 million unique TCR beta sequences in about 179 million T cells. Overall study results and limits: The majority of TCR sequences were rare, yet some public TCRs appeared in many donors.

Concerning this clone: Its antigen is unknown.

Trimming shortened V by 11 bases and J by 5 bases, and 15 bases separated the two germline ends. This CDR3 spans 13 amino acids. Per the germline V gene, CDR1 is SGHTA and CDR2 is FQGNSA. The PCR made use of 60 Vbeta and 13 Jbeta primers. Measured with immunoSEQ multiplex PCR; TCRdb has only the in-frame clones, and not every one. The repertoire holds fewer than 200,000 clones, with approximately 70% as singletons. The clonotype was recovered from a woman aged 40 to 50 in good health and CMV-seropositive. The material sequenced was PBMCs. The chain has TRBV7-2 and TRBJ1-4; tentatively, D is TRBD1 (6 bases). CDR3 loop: CASTTGTNEKLFF. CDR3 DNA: TGTGCCTCAACGACAGGTACCAATGAAAAACTGTTTTTT.